This T cell receptor beta chain was sequenced in a study of cytomegalovirus exposure and HLA in healthy donors. Study findings and constraints: Rare sequences made up most TCRs, while some public TCRs were found in many donors. Under in vitro conditions, three CMV-associated chains were confirmed as specific for CMV antigens. Analyses of presence/absence relied on an assumption of roughly uniform sequencing depth across donors.

60 Vbeta and 13 Jbeta primers were used in PCR. Only in-frame clones appear in the TCRdb table, and some are missing; sequencing was by immunoSEQ multiplex PCR. Altogether about 110,000 clones are present, roughly 68% being singletons, with the ten largest covering about 2.2%. In the case of this clone: Its antigen is not known.

Trimming at V came to 6 bases and at J to 2 bases, leaving 5 bases not matched to a gene. Germline assignment: CDR1 LNHDA and CDR2 SQIVND (reference sequence). The CDR3 consists of 15 residues. This receptor was taken from a woman in her twenties or thirties in good health and CMV-seronegative. The chain is built from TRBV19 and TRBJ2-2; 8 bases match TRBD1. Sequencing was done on a sample of PBMCs. This chain's CDR3 is CASRSPGGNTGELFF. CDR3 sequence (DNA): TGTGCCAGTAGGAGTCCAGGGGGCAACACCGGGGAGCTGTTTTTT.